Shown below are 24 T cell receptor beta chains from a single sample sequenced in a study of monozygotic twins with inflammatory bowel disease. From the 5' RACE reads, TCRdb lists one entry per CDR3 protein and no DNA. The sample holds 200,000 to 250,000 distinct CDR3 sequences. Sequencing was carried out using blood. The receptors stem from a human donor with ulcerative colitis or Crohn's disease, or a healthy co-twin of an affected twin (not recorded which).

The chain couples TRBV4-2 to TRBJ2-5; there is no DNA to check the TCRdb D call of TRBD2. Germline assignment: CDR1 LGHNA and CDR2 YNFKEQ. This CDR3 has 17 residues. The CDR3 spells CASSQDGGASGPETQYF.

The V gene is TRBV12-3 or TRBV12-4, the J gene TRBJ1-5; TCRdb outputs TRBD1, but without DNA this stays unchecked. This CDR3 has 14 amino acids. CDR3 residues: CASTLGGVNQPQHF.

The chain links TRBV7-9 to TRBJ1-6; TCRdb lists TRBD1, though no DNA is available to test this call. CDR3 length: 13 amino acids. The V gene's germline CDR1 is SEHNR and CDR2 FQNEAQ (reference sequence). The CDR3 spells CASGRVQGSPLHF.

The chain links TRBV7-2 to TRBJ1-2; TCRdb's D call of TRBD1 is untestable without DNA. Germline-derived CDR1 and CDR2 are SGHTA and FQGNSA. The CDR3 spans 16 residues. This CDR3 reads CASILTTVMRGYGYTF.

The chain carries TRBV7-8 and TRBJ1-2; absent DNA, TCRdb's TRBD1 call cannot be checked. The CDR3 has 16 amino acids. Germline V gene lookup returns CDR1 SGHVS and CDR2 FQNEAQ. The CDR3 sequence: CASSLAGDRANYGYTF.

The CDR3: CATGISYEQYF. V and J are TRBV7-8 and TRBJ2-7. The CDR3 covers 11 residues. Germline CDR1 and CDR2: SGHVS and FQNEAQ.

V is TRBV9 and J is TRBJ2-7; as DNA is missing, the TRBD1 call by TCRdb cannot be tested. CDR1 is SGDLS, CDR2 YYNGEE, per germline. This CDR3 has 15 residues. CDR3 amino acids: CASSVGDSYSYEQYF. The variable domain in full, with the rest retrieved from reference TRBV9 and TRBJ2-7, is DSGVTQTPKHLITATGQRVTLRCSPRSGDLSVYWYQQSLDQGLQFLIQYYNGEERAKGNILERFSAQQFPDLHSELNLSSLELGDSALYFCASSVGDSYSYEQYFGPGTRLTVT.

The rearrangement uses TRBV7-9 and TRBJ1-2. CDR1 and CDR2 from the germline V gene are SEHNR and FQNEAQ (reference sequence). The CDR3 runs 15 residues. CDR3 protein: CASSRWPELRYGYTF.

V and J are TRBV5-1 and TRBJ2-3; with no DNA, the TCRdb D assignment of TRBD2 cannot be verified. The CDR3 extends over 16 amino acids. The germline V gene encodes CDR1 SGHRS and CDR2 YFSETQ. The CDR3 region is CASSLSGGPSTDTQYF.

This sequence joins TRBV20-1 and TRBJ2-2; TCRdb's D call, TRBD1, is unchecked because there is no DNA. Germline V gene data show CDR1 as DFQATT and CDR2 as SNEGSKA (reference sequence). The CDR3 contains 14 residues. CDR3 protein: CSASGTTNTGELFF.

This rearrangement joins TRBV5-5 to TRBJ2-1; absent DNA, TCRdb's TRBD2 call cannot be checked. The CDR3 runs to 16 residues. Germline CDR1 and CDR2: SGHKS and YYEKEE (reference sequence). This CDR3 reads CASSRGGIPTYNEQFF. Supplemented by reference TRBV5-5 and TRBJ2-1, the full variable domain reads DAGVTQSPTHLIKTRGQQVTLRCSPISGHKSVSWYQQVLGQGPQFIFQYYEKEERGRGNFPDRFSARQFPNYSSELNVNALLLGDSALYLCASSRGGIPTYNEQFFGPGTRLTVL.

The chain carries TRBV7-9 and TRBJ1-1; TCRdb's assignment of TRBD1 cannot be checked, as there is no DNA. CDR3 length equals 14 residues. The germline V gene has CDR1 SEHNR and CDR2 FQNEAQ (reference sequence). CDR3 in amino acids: CASSSLGGLDEAFF. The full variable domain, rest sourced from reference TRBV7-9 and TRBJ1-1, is DTGVSQNPRHKITKRGQNVTFRCDPISEHNRLYWYRQTLGQGPEFLTYFQNEAQLEKSRLLSDRFSAERPKGSFSTLEIQRTEQGDSAMYLCASSSLGGLDEAFFGQGTRLTVV.

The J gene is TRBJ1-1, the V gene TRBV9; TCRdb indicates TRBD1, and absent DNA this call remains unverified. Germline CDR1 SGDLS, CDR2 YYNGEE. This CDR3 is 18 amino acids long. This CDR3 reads CASSAPVEGTEMNTEAFF.

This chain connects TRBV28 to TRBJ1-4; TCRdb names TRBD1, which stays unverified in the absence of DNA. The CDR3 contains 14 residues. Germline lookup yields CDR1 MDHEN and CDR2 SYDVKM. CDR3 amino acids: CASSPGPLNEKLFF. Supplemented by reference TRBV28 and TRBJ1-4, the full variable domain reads DVKVTQSSRYLVKRTGEKVFLECVQDMDHENMFWYRQDPGLGLRLIYFSYDVKMKEKGDIPEGYSVSREKKERFSLILESASTNQTSMYLCASSPGPLNEKLFFGSGTQLSVL.

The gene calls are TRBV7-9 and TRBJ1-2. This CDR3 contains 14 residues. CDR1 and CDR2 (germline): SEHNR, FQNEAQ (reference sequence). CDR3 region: CASSLGQNNYGYTF.

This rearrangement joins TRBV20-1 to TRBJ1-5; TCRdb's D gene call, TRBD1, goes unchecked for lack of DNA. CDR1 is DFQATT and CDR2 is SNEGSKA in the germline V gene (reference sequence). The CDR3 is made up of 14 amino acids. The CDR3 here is CSARDRGQGQPQHF.

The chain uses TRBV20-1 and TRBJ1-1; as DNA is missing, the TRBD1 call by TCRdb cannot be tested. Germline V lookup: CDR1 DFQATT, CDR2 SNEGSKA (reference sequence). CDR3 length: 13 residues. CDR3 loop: CSARGVKKTEAFF.

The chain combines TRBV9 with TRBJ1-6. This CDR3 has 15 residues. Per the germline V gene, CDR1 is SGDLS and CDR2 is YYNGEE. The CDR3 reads CASSVGLSAYSPLHF.

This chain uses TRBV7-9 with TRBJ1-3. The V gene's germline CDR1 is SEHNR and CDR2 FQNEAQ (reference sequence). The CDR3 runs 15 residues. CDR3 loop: CASGQEQYSGNTIYF.

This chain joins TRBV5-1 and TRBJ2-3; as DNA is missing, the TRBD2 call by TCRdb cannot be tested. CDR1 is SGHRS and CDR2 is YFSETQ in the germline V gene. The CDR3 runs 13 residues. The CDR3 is CASSTGLLSTQYF.

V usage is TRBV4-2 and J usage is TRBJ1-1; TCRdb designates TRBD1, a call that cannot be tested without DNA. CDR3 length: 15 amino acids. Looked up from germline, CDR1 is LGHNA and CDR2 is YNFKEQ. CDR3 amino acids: CASSQERTGGPEAFF.

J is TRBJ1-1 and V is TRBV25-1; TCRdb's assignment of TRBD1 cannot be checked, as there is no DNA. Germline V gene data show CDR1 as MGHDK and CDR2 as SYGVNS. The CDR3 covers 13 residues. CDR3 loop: CASSSTGGTEAFF.

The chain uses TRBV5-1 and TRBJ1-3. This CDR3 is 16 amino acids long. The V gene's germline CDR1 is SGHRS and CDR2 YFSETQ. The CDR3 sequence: CASSFEQSHSGNTIYF.

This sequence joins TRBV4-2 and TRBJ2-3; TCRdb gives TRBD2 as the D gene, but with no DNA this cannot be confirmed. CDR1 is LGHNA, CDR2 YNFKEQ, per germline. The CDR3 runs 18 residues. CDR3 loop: CASSQEAGYDPSTDTQYF.